Below, 18 T cell receptor beta chains from the same sample are listed, as sequenced in a study of CD8+CD57+ T cells in acquired aplastic anemia. Researchers used genomic DNA as the template to profile TCR beta VDJ and CDR3. TCRdb analysed the reads with MiXCR anew, one entry per CDR3 protein. Here the sample spans over 150,000 distinct CDR3 sequences, around 59% being singletons. Sample: sorted CD4+, CD8+, or CD8+CD57+ T cells (not recorded which) from PBMCs. Receptors originate from a human donor in good health, serving as a control.

On this clonotype: Germline is not matched at one junction end, which may reflect a read error. The chain couples TRBV7-8 to TRBJ1-5; D is uncertain. Germline V gives CDR1 SGHVS, CDR2 FQNEAQ. The CDR3 contains 13 residues. CDR3 sequence: CASSPPVNPPPHF. DNA for the CDR3: TGTGCCAGCAGCCCCCCAGTTAATCCGCCCCCGCATTTT. The variable domain in full, with the rest retrieved from reference TRBV7-8 and TRBJ1-5, is GAGVSQSPRYKVAKRGQDVALRCDPISGHVSLFWYQQALGQGPEFLTYFQNEAQLDKSGLPSDRFFAERPEGSVSTLKIQRTQQEDSAVYLCASSPPVNPPPHFGDGTRLSIL.

J is TRBJ2-5 and V is TRBV6-5; D is ambiguous. In germline, CDR1 is MNHEY, CDR2 SVGAGI. The CDR3 length is 14 residues. The V end lost 5 bases, the J end lost 5 bases, and 15 bases lay between the germline ends. The CDR3 nucleotides read TGTGCCAGCAGTGAGGACCAGGCACATGAGACCCAGTACTTC. This gives the protein CASSEDQAHETQYF.

As concerns this clonotype: A read error may account for a junction end that differs from germline. J is TRBJ1-4 and V is TRBV7-9, with D possibly TRBD1 on 5 matching bases. This CDR3 is built from 14 residues. Germline V gene sequence: CDR1 SEHNR, CDR2 FQNEAQ (reference sequence). The CDR3 loop reads CVSGPGGGDEKLFF. The CDR3 bases are TGTGTCAGCGGCCCGGGCGGGGGGGATGAAAAACTGTTTTTT.

The gene calls are TRBV7-9 and TRBJ2-7, with unresolved D. This CDR3 comprises 11 residues. Germline CDR1 and CDR2: SEHNR and FQNEAQ (reference sequence). V lost 5 bases to trimming and J lost 6 bases, with 8 bases between them. In nucleotides, the CDR3 is TGTGCCAGCAGCCCCCCGTCCGAGCAGTACTTC. Translating it yields CASSPPSEQYF. Full variable domain (remainder filled in from reference TRBV7-9 and TRBJ2-7): DTGVSQNPRHKITKRGQNVTFRCDPISEHNRLYWYRQTLGQGPEFLTYFQNEAQLEKSRLLSDRFSAERPKGSFSTLEIQRTEQGDSAMYLCASSPPSEQYFGPGTRLTVT.

The chain recombines TRBV11-2 with TRBJ1-2; 7 bases line up with TRBD1. The germline V gene encodes CDR1 SGHAT and CDR2 FQNNGV. V shed 2 bases, J shed 4 bases, and the junction held 1 base outside the gene matches. The CDR3 extends over 13 amino acids. CDR3 sequence: CASSLRQGYGYTF. CDR3 DNA: TGTGCCAGCAGCTTACGACAGGGCTATGGCTACACCTTC.

This clonotype was counted a single time. The rearrangement joins TRBV6-1 to TRBJ1-1; no clear D gene. Trimming removed 2 bases at V and 8 bases at J, with 12 bases between. CDR3 size: 13 residues. Germline CDR1 reads MNHNS; CDR2 reads SASEGT. In DNA, the CDR3 is TGTGCCAGCAGTGAATCTGAATCAGTAGAAGCTTTCTTT. It specifies CASSESESVEAFF.

CDR3 protein: CASSLLPANYGYTF. The CDR3 DNA follows: TGTGCCAGCAGCTTATTGCCTGCTAACTATGGCTACACCTTC. The chain joins TRBV7-9 to TRBJ1-2; D remains unclear. In germline, CDR1 is SEHNR, CDR2 FQNEAQ (reference sequence). The CDR3 consists of 14 residues. V was pared by 2 bases and J by 0 bases, with 7 bases between. Full variable domain (missing parts from reference TRBV7-9 and TRBJ1-2): DTGVSQNPRHKITKRGQNVTFRCDPISEHNRLYWYRQTLGQGPEFLTYFQNEAQLEKSRLLSDRFSAERPKGSFSTLEIQRTEQGDSAMYLCASSLLPANYGYTFGSGTRLTVV.

Notes on this clonotype: It may be a read error: a sequence one base away is much more abundant. This chain uses TRBV4-1 with TRBJ1-2, with D possibly TRBD1 on 6 matching bases. V was clipped by 4 bases and J by 7 bases, with 28 bases between them. CDR3 length: 18 residues. Per germline, CDR1 MGHRA and CDR2 YSYEKL. Here the CDR3 reads CASSPYPLGGGKDCGYTF. The CDR3 DNA sequence: TGCGCCAGCAGCCCCTACCCACTAGGGGGAGGGAAGGACTGTGGCTACACCTTC.

This clonotype was picked up one time. At one end the junction does not follow the germline gene, possibly because of a read error. This chain uses TRBV25-1 with TRBJ1-1; TRBD1 matches 8 bases. The CDR3 is 14 amino acids. The germline V gene has CDR1 MGHDK and CDR2 SYGVNS. The CDR3 DNA follows: TGCGCCAGCAGTGCCGGGACAGGTTGGACTGAAGCTTTCTTT. This sequence encodes CASSAGTGWTEAFF.

Points on this clonotype: This may be a read error, as it is one base from a much larger clone. The CDR3 loop reads CASSVGSSYNSPLHF. The CDR3 DNA sequence: TGTGCCAGCAGTGTGGGGAGCTCCTATAATTCACCCCTCCACTTT. The rearrangement uses TRBV25-1 and TRBJ1-6, with D unresolved. The V gene's germline CDR1 is MGHDK and CDR2 SYGVNS. The V gene lost 4 bases and the J gene lost 0 bases, with 7 bases spanning the gap. The CDR3 spans 15 residues.

The chain couples TRBV29-1 to TRBJ2-7; TRBD1 is a possible D gene (6 bases). This CDR3 contains 14 residues. The V and J ends lost 6 bases and 3 bases respectively, with 18 bases between them. The germline V gene encodes CDR1 SQVTM and CDR2 ANQGSEA. The CDR3 here is CSVLMAGDRYEQYF. DNA for the CDR3: TGCAGCGTGCTGATGGCAGGGGACCGCTACGAGCAGTACTTC.

Worth noting for this clonotype: Mismatch with germline at one junction end may stem from a read error. This chain joins TRBV2 and TRBJ1-3; perhaps TRBD1 as D (5 bases). The CDR3 consists of 15 residues. Germline V gene sequence: CDR1 SNHLY, CDR2 FYNNEI. CDR3 amino acids: CASSGPQGSGNTIYF. The CDR3 DNA reads TGCGCCAGCAGTGGCCCCCAGGGAAGTGGAAACACCATATATTTT.

This clonotype has more than one count but fewer than ten. V gene TRBV18 combines with J gene TRBJ1-1; D gene uncertain. CDR1 is KGHSH and CDR2 is LQKENI in the germline V gene. The V end lost 3 bases, the J end lost 0 bases, and 11 bases lay between the germline ends. The CDR3 has 15 amino acids. The CDR3 sequence: CASSPPVHMNTEAFF. CDR3 sequence (DNA): TGTGCCAGCTCACCCCCGGTTCACATGAACACTGAAGCTTTCTTT.

This clonotype was observed a handful of times. Mismatch with germline at one junction end may stem from a read error. V is TRBV4-1 and J is TRBJ2-1; tentatively, D is TRBD1 (5 bases). There are 15 residues in the CDR3. CDR1 and CDR2 from the germline V gene are MGHRA and YSYEKL. CDR3 in DNA: TGCGCCAGCAGCTCCGGGTGGGGCTCCTACAATGAGCAGTCCTTC. It translates to CASSSGWGSYNEQSF.

The chain has TRBV6-6 and TRBJ1-2; D not resolved. The CDR3 is 11 amino acids. The V end lost 0 bases, the J end lost 8 bases, and 4 bases lay between the germline ends. Germline CDR1 reads MNHNY; CDR2 reads SVGAGI (reference sequence). Written as DNA, the CDR3 is TGTGCCAGCAGTTACTCGTCCGGCTACACCTTC. Amino acid sequence: CASSYSSGYTF.

This clonotype was recorded many times. The chain combines TRBV5-8 with TRBJ1-3; D is perhaps TRBD1 (6 bases). The germline gives CDR1 SGHTS, CDR2 YDEGEE. V gave up 4 bases and J gave up 2 bases, with 10 bases separating them. CDR3 length: 14 amino acids. This CDR3 is CASSLQGPGNTIYF. CDR3 coding DNA: TGTGCCAGCAGCCTACAGGGACCTGGAAACACCATATATTTT.

This chain links TRBV7-6 with TRBJ1-2; D gene uncertain. Germline assignment: CDR1 SGHVS and CDR2 FNYEAQ. V dropped 4 bases and J dropped 8 bases, with 14 bases sitting between them. The CDR3 runs to 13 residues. CDR3 in amino acids: CASSSDPISGYTF. The CDR3 bases are TGTGCCAGCAGCTCTGACCCTATAAGCGGCTACACCTTC. Full variable domain (remainder filled in from reference TRBV7-6 and TRBJ1-2): GAGVSQSPRYKVTKRGQDVALRCDPISGHVSLYWYRQALGQGPEFLTYFNYEAQQDKSGLPNDRFSAERPEGSISTLTIQRTEQRDSAMYRCASSSDPISGYTFGSGTRLTVV.

This clonotype has a handful of counts. The chain joins TRBV18 to TRBJ1-2, with TRBD1 identical over 7 bases. From germline, CDR1 is KGHSH and CDR2 LQKENI. The CDR3 length is 15 residues. V trimming: 2 bases; J trimming: 5 bases; junction bases outside the gene matches: 8. CDR3 DNA: TGTGCCAGCTCACCAATCACAGGGGTTCGGTATGGCTACACCTTC. Its protein is CASSPITGVRYGYTF.